This TCR beta chain derives from a study of control samples from healthy donors and cancer patients. Sequenced by immunoSEQ multiplex PCR; TCRdb stores in-frame clones only, minus some. Among about 190,000 clones listed, about 91% were seen once. Germline V gene data show CDR1 as GTSNPN and CDR2 as SVGIG (reference sequence). Deletions cut 4 bases from V and 4 bases from J, with 14 bases between. The CDR3 contains 14 residues. The source of this sequence is a young man in good health. Source material: blood. The genes are TRBV30 and TRBJ2-1; D could derive from TRBD1 or TRBD2 (5 bases each). The CDR3 coding sequence is TGTGCCTGGAAAAATCCCGAGGGGTACAATGAGCAGTTCTTC. It is translated as CAWKNPEGYNEQFF.